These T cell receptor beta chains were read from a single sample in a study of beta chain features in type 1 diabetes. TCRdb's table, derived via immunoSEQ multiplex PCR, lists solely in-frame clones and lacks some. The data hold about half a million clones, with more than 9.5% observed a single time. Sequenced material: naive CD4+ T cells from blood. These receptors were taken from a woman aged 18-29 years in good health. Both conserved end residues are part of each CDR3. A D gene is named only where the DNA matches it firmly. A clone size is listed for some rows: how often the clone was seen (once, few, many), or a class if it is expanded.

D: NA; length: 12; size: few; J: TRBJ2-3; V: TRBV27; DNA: TGTGCCAGCAGTTTGGGCTTCGGCCCCCAGTATTTT; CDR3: CASSLGFGPQYF
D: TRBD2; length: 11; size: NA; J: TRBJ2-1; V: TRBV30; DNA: TGTGCCTGGGCAAGGGTGCGGGAGAGGTTCTTC; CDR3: CAWARVRERFF
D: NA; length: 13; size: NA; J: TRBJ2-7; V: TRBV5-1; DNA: TGCGCCAGCAGCTTGGGCGGCACCTACGAGCAGTACTTC; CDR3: CASSLGGTYEQYF
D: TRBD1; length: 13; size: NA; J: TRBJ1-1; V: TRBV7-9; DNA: TGTGCCAGCAGCGGACAGGTTGCGGCGGTTGCTTTCTTT; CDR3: CASSGQVAAVAFF
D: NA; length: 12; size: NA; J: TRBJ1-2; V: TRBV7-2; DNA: TGTGCCAGCAGCTCTGCCAGGGTGTCCTACACCTTC; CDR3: CASSSARVSYTF
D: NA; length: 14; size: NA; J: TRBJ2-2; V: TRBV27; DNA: TGTGCCAGCTCTCTGTGGGGGGCCGACGGGGAGCTGTTTTTT; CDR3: CASSLWGADGELFF
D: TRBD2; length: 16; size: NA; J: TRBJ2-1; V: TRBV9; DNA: TGTGCCAGCAGCATCACGACTAGCGGGGGATACAATGAGCAGTTCTTC; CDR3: CASSITTSGGYNEQFF
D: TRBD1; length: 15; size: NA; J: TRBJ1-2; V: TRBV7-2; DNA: TGTGCCCAGGACAGGGAAGGTCCCAACAGCTATGGCTACACCTTC; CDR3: CAQDREGPNSYGYTF
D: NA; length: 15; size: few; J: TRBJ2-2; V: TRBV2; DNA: TGTGCCAGCCGCTGGGGGGCGGAGGACACCGGGGAGCTGTTTTTT; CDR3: CASRWGAEDTGELFF
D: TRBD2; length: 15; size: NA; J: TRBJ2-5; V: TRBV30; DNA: TGTGCCTGGCGGGGACTAGCGGGAGATTGGGAGACCCAGTACTTC; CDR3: CAWRGLAGDWETQYF
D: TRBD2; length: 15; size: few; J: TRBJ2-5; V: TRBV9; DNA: TGTGCCAGCAGCGTAGGCCTAGCGGAAAAAGAGACCCAGTACTTC; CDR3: CASSVGLAEKETQYF